The entry that follows covers one TCR beta chain sequence. The target antigen is unknown. Trimming removed 0 bases from V and 4 bases from J; junction bases left unmatched: 2. The CDR3 runs 15 residues. Germline V lookup: CDR1 MNHNY, CDR2 SVGAGI (reference sequence). Donors in the study were healthy people who gave bone marrow. A multiplex PCR was run with 60 Vbeta primers and 13 Jbeta primers. Profiled with immunoSEQ multiplex PCR; TCRdb holds only in-frame clones, not every one. The sample yields fewer than 250,000 clones, around 90% seen once. The data derive from a study of cytomegalovirus exposure and HLA in healthy donors. Whole-study results and caveats: Three chains tied to CMV proved CMV antigen-specific in vitro. Some V segments (TRBV6-2 and TRBV6-3 among them) were excluded as indistinguishable. Reported findings show TCR beta sequences accurately forecast HLA-A and HLA-B alleles in most subjects.

This TCR came from a boy younger than 10 in good health and CMV-seronegative. V and J are TRBV6-6 and TRBJ2-7; 11 bases line up with TRBD1. The sequencing input was PBMCs. The CDR3 DNA follows: TGTGCCAGCAGTTACTCGAGGGACAGGGGGTACGAGCAGTACTTC. It specifies CASSYSRDRGYEQYF.